This T cell receptor (beta chain) was documented in a study of cytomegalovirus exposure and HLA in healthy donors. The ends lost 5 bases at V and 5 bases at J; junction bases unmatched: 3. Germline CDR1 reads GTSNPN; CDR2 reads SVGIG (reference sequence). The CDR3 covers 13 residues. 13 Jbeta primers and 60 Vbeta primers were used for the PCR. The assay was immunoSEQ multiplex PCR, and TCRdb's table has in-frame clones only and misses some. This table holds 90,000 to 100,000 clones, roughly 60% found once. Turning to this clone: Its antigen is not known.

Study-level findings and limits: Analyzed later, association rates of TCRs varied across HLA loci, with DRB1 most and HLA-C fewest.

V usage is TRBV30 and J usage is TRBJ2-2; 9 positions agree with TRBD1. Sequencing input: PBMCs. This clonotype originated in a boy between 5 and 17 years old in good health and CMV-seropositive. CDR3 loop: CAWATGGTGELFF. For the CDR3, the DNA is TGTGCCTGGGCGACAGGGGGAACCGGGGAGCTGTTTTTT.